This T cell receptor (beta chain) stems from a study of CD8+CD57+ T cells in acquired aplastic anemia. Study context: Sorted CD4+ plus CD8+ cells gave DNA averaging about 3.2 ug. The study's findings and limits: CD8+ Simpson's diversity did not differ significantly between patients and controls.

Germline loops: CDR1 KGHDR, CDR2 SFDVKD. This CDR3 has 16 amino acids. V was trimmed by 4 bases and J by 2 bases, leaving 13 bases between them. This clonotype was detected ten times or more. Antigen unknown. TCR beta VDJ and CDR3 were profiled, and genomic DNA was the template. MiXCR, run by TCRdb on the reads, gives a single entry per CDR3 protein. The sample consists of 200,000 or so distinct CDR3 sequences, around three fifths of them appearing once. The receptor comes from a human donor with severe aplastic anemia or a healthy control (not recorded which). The chain employs TRBV24-1 and TRBJ2-2; possible D gene TRBD2, 6 bases. The sequencing input was sorted CD4+, CD8+, or CD8+CD57+ T cells (not recorded which) from PBMCs. CDR3 in DNA: TGTGCCACCAGTGACCCCGGCGGGGCAAACACCGGGGAGCTGTTTTTT. As protein: CATSDPGGANTGELFF.